This section outlines one T cell receptor (beta chain) sequence together with its context. The data belong to a study of patients and donors after allogeneic stem cell transplantation. One entry per CDR3 protein results from TCRdb running MiXCR on the RT-PCR reads. The sample holds approximately 200,000 distinct CDR3 sequences, roughly 15% seen once. The CDR3 is 11 residues long. V lost 0 bases, J lost 9 bases, and 5 bases lay in between. The V gene's germline CDR1 is LGHDT and CDR2 YNNKEL (reference sequence). This TCR was sampled from a human donor who was either an allogeneic HSCT recipient or a stem cell or donor lymphocyte infusion donor (not recorded which). It is not recorded whose cells these are; they may come from a transplant donor. The chain uses TRBV3-1 and TRBJ2-5, with D uncertain. The sample was blood, either unsorted or a sorted T cell fraction (not recorded which). In nucleotides, the CDR3 is TGTGCCAGCAGCCAAGATCGGGCCCAGTACTTC. Its protein product is CASSQDRAQYF.